This T cell receptor (beta chain) was found in a study of shared clonotypes between healthy human individuals. Study information: Researchers assigned three CD4 naive, three CD4 memory, two CD8 naive and one CD8 memory plate to each donor. Study conclusions and caveats: Non-shared clonotypes showed lower generation probabilities than clonotypes common to all four donors. Compared with memory subsets, naive subsets generally had larger estimated richness.

The study separated CD4+ cells into CD45RA+ naive and CD45RA-negative memory subsets. Sequencing was performed with immunoSEQ multiplex PCR; in TCRdb, only in-frame clones are kept and a portion is missing. Of a few million clones listed, approximately 96% were seen once; the top ten hold more than 0.1%. This clone showed up just once. Antigen unknown. CDR1 is SGHRS, CDR2 YFSETQ, per germline. Trimming at V came to 4 bases and at J to 7 bases, leaving 7 bases not matched to a gene. This CDR3 spans 14 amino acids. This TCR was sampled from a man aged 18 to 30 in good health. The rearrangement joins TRBV5-1 to TRBJ1-1, with 10 bases identical to TRBD1. Sequenced input: naive CD4+ T cells sorted from blood. As to subset: CD45RA+ positively selected. CDR3 sequence reads: CASSPDRGFGEAFF. In DNA, the CDR3 is TGCGCCAGCAGCCCGGACAGGGGGTTTGGTGAAGCTTTCTTT.